This T cell receptor beta chain originates from a study of response to subunit inactivated influenza vaccine. Findings and caveats of the study: The authors put forward the suggestion that each seasonal influenza vaccination may bring in only a limited number of new T cells.

For this clonotype: Antigen specificity is unknown.

Germline V gene data show CDR1 as DFQATT and CDR2 as SNEGSKA (reference sequence). V was cut by 2 bases and J by 4 bases, with 10 bases left in between. The CDR3 runs 13 residues. A single record per CDR3 protein comes from TCRdb applying MiXCR to the RT-PCR reads. The sample records 700,000 to 900,000 distinct CDR3 sequences, over 20% being singletons. The source is a man aged 50 to 60 who received an inactivated influenza vaccine. The input for sequencing was PBMCs from blood, taken more than 4 days after vaccination. This rearrangement joins TRBV20-1 to TRBJ2-3; D perhaps matches TRBD1 (6 bases). The CDR3 bases are TGCAGTGCTAGATTACAGGGCGCAGATACGCAGTATTTT. It codes for CSARLQGADTQYF.